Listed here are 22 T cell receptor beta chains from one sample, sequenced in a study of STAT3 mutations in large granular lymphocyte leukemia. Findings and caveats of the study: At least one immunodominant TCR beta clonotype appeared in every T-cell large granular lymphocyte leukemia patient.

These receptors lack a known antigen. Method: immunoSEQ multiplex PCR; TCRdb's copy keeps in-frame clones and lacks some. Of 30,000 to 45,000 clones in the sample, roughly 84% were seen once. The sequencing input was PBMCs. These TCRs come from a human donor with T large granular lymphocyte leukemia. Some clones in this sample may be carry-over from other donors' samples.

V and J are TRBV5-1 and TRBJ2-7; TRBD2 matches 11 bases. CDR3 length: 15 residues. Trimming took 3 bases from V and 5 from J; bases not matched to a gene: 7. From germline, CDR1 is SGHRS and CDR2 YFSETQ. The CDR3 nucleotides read TGCGCCAGCAGCTGGCGACTAGCGGGGACCCACGAGCAGTACTTC. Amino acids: CASSWRLAGTHEQYF.

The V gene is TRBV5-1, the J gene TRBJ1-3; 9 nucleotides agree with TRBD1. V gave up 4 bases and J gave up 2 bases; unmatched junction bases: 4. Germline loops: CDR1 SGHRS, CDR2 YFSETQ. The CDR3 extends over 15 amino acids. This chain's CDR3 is CASSQGQGTGNTIYF. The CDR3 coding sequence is TGCGCCAGCAGCCAGGGACAGGGAACTGGAAACACCATATATTTT.

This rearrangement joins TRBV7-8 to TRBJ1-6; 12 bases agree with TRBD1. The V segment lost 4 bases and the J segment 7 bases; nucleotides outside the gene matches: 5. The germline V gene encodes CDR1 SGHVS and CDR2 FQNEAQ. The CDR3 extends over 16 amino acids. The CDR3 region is CASSWDRGLGNSPLHF. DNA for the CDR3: TGTGCCAGCAGCTGGGACAGGGGGCTGGGGAATTCACCCCTCCACTTT.

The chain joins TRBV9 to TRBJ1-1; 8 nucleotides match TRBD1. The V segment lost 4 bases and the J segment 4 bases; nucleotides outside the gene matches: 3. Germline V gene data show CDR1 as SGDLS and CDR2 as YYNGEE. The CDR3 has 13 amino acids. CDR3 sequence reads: CASSSTGGTEAFF. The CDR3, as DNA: TGTGCCAGCAGCTCTACAGGGGGCACTGAAGCTTTCTTT. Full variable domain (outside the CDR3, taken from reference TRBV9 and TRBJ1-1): DSGVTQTPKHLITATGQRVTLRCSPRSGDLSVYWYQQSLDQGLQFLIQYYNGEERAKGNILERFSAQQFPDLHSELNLSSLELGDSALYFCASSSTGGTEAFFGQGTRLTVV.

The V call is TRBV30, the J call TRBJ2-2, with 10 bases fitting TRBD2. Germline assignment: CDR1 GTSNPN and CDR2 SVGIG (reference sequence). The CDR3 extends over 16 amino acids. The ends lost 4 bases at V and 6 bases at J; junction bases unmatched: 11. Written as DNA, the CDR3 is TGTGCCTGGAAAGAGCGGGGGGGCAAGTTCTCCGGGGAGCTGTTTTTT. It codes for CAWKERGGKFSGELFF.

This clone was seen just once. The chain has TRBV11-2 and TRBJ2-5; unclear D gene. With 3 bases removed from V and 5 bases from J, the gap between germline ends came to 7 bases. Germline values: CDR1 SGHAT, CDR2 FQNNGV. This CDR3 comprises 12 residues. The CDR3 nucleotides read TGTGCCAGCAGCTTGCGGAGTGAGACCCAGTACTTC. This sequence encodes CASSLRSETQYF. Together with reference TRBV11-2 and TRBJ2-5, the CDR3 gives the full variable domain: EAGVAQSPRYKIIEKRQSVAFWCNPISGHATLYWYQQILGQGPKLLIQFQNNGVVDDSQLPKDRFSAERLKGVDSTLKIQPAKLEDSAVYLCASSLRSETQYFGPGTRLLVL.

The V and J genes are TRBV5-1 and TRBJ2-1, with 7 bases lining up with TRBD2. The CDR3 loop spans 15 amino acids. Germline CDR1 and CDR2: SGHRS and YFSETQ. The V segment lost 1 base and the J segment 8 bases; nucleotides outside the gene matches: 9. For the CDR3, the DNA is TGCGCCAGCAGCTTGACTCGCGGGGGAGGTGATGAGCAGTTCTTC. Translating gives CASSLTRGGGDEQFF.

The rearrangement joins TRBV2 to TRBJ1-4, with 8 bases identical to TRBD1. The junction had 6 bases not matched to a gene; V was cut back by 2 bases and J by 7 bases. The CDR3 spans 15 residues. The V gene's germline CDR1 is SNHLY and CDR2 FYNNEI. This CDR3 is CASSEQGQASEKLFF. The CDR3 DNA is TGTGCCAGCAGTGAACAGGGACAGGCCTCTGAAAAACTGTTTTTT.

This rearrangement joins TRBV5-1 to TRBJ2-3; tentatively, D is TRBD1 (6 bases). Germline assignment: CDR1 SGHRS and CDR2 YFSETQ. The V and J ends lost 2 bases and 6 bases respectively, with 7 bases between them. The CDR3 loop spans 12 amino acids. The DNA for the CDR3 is TGCGCCAGCAGCTTCCAGGGGGATACGCAGTATTTT. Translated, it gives CASSFQGDTQYF.

In nucleotides, the CDR3 is TGCAGCGTTGTTTGGGGAAACATTCAGTACTTC. It specifies CSVVWGNIQYF. This rearrangement joins TRBV29-1 to TRBJ2-4, with unresolved D. Germline-derived CDR1 and CDR2 are SQVTM and ANQGSEA. V was trimmed by 4 bases and J by 6 bases, leaving 7 bases between them. CDR3 length: 11 amino acids.

The CDR3 DNA is TGTGCCAGCAGGTTTACCGGGGGCACGAGACACACTGAAGCTTTCTTT. It yields the protein CASRFTGGTRHTEAFF. The rearrangement joins TRBV28 to TRBJ1-1, with D possibly TRBD1 on 6 matching bases. The ends were cut back, 6 bases at V and 3 bases at J, with 20 bases in the middle. The CDR3 has 16 amino acids. The V gene's germline CDR1 is MDHEN and CDR2 SYDVKM.

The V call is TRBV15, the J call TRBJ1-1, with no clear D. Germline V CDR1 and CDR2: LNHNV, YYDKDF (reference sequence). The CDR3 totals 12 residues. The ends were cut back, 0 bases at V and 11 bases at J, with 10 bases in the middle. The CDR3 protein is CATSRDTLDAFF. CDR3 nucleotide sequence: TGTGCCACCAGCAGAGATACTCTTGACGCTTTCTTT.

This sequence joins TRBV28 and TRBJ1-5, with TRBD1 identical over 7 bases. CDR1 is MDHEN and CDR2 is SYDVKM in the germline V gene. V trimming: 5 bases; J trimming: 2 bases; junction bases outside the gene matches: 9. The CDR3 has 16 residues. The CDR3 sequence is CASSQRQGLGNQPQHF. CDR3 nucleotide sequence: TGTGCCAGCAGTCAACGACAGGGTTTGGGCAATCAGCCCCAGCATTTT.

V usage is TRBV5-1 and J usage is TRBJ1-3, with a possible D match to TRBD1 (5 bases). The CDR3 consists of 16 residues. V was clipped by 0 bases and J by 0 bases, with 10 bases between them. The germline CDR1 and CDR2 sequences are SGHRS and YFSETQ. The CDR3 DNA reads TGCGCCAGCAGCTTGGAAGCAGGGAGCTCTGGAAACACCATATATTTT. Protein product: CASSLEAGSSGNTIYF.

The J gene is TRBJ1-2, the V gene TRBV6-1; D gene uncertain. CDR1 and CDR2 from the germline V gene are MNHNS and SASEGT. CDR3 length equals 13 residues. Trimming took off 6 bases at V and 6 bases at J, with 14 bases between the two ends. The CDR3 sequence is CASRGNWEDGYTF. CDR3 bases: TGTGCCAGCAGGGGTAACTGGGAGGATGGCTACACCTTC.

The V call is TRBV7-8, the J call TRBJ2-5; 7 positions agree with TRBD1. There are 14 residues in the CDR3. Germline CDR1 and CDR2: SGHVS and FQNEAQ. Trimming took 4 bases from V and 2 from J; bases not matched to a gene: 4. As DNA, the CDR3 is TGTGCCAGCAGCTCGGGACAGCTACAAGAGACCCAGTACTTC. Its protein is CASSSGQLQETQYF.

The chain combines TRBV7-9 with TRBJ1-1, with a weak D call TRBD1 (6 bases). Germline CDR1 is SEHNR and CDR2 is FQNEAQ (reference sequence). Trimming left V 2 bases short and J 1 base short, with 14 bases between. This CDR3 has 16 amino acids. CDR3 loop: CASSLPAGAGNTEAFF. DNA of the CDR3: TGTGCCAGCAGCTTACCTGCGGGGGCGGGGAACACTGAAGCTTTCTTT.

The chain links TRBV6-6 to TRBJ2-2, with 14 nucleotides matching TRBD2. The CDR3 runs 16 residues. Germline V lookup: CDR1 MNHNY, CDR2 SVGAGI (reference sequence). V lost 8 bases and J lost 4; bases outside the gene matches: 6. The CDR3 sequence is CASRGLAGERTGELFF. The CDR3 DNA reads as TGTGCCAGCCGGGGACTAGCGGGGGAACGCACCGGGGAGCTGTTTTTT.

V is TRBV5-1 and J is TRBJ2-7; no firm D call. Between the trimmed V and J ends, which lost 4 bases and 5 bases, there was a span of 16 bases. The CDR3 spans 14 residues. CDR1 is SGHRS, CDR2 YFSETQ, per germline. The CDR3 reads CASSPDPVSNEQYV. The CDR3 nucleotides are TGCGCCAGCAGCCCGGACCCTGTTAGCAACGAGCAGTACGTC.

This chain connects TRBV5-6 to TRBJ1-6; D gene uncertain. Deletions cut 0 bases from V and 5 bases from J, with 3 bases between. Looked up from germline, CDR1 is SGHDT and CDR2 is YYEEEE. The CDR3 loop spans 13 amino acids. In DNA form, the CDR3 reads TGTGCCAGCAGCTTGGCCGATAATTCACCCCTCCACTTT. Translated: CASSLADNSPLHF.

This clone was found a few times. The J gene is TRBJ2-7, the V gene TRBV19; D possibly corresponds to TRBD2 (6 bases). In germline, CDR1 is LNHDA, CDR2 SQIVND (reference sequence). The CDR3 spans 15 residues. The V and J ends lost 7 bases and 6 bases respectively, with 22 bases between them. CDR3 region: CASKPGGLASSEQYF. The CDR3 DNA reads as TGTGCCAGTAAACCCGGTGGCCTAGCGAGTAGCGAGCAGTACTTC.

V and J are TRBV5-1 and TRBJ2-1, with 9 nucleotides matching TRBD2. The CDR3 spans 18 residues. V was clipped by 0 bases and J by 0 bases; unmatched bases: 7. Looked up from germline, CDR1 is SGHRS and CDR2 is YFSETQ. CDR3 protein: CASSLVGGGAASYNEQFF. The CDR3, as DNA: TGCGCCAGCAGCTTGGTCGGCGGGGGGGCCGCCTCCTACAATGAGCAGTTCTTC.